These 26 T cell receptor beta chains originate from one sample sequenced in a study of CD8+ T cells in alopecia areata (dated by TCRdb to the late 2010s). The treatment or condition label for this specimen denotes: oral pan-JAK inhibitor, 5-10 mg twice daily. The library was made by the immunoSEQ multiplex PCR assay. RNA was extracted from all samples and reverse transcribed into cDNA as template for TCR sequencing. In TCRdb, the immuneACCESS table is reduced to in-frame sequences with V and J assigned. These tables do not hold every clone; where another copy was compared, an unresolved V gene accounts for under half, and the others remain unexplained. Present in this sample are about 210,000 clones, around 43% of which were seen just once. Around 2.8% of the sample rests with the top ten. The sequencing used CD4+ T cells sorted from blood, collected at approximately week 36, from a patient treated with tofacitinib. These receptor sequences come from a human donor with alopecia areata.

The chain combines TRBV9 with TRBJ2-7; no reliable D call. Per the germline V gene, CDR1 is SGDLS and CDR2 is YYNGEE. The ends were cut back, 1 base at V and 2 bases at J, with 13 bases in the middle. The CDR3 sequence is 15 residues long. The chain's CDR3 is CASSVFIGCTYEQYF. The DNA for the CDR3 is TGTGCCAGCAGCGTATTTATAGGGTGTACCTACGAGCAGTACTTC.

The rearrangement links TRBV6-8 to TRBJ2-5, with no clear D. V was shortened by 0 bases and J by 0 bases, with 5 bases between the two germline ends. The CDR3 is 14 amino acids. Germline CDR1 is MNHGY and CDR2 is SAAAGT. In nucleotides, the CDR3 is TGTGCCAGCAGTTACTCAGCGAACCAAGAGACCCAGTACTTC. Its translation: CASSYSANQETQYF.

V usage is TRBV30 and J usage is TRBJ2-5, with D unresolved. From germline, CDR1 is GTSNPN and CDR2 SVGIG (reference sequence). This CDR3 spans 11 amino acids. Trimming stripped 1 base from V and 5 bases from J, with 5 bases between. CDR3 in DNA: TGTGCCTGGAGTGCCACGGAGACCCAGTACTTC. It codes for CAWSATETQYF.

As DNA, the CDR3 is TGTGCCAGCAGCCCGGGACCCCGGACCTATGGCTACACCTTC. This encodes CASSPGPRTYGYTF. The rearrangement links TRBV7-2 to TRBJ1-2; tentative D call: TRBD1 (5 bases). V was pared by 5 bases and J by 4 bases, with 14 bases between. Germline CDR1 is SGHTA and CDR2 is FQGNSA. The CDR3 is made up of 14 amino acids.

The chain is built from TRBV4-3 and TRBJ2-7; 14 nucleotides agree with TRBD2. Germline lookup yields CDR1 LGHNA and CDR2 YSLEER. The CDR3 runs to 16 residues. The V gene end was trimmed by 0 bases and the J gene end by 7 bases; junction bases not matched to a gene: 5. The CDR3 nucleotides read TGCGCCAGCAGCCAAGATGGAGGGACTAGCGGGAGTGAGCAGTACTTC. Translation: CASSQDGGTSGSEQYF.

V is TRBV4-3 and J is TRBJ2-1; D might be TRBD1 (6 bases). Trimming took off 0 bases at V and 8 bases at J, with 11 bases between the two ends. CDR1 is LGHNA, CDR2 YSLEER, per germline. The CDR3 extends over 14 amino acids. Here the CDR3 DNA reads TGCGCCAGCAGCCAAGATGTCAGGGGACATGAGCAGTTCTTC. Translation gives CASSQDVRGHEQFF.

This clone was observed many times. V and J are TRBV7-9 and TRBJ2-7; 8 bases fit TRBD1. Germline V lookup: CDR1 SEHNR, CDR2 FQNEAQ (reference sequence). CDR3 size: 12 residues. V shed 4 bases, J shed 6 bases, and the junction held 2 bases outside the gene matches. The chain's CDR3 is CASSYTGGEQYF. The DNA for the CDR3 is TGTGCCAGCAGCTATACAGGGGGCGAGCAGTACTTC.

The chain carries TRBV5-1 and TRBJ2-3; no reliable D call. V lost 4 bases and J lost 1, with 13 bases in between. The CDR3 spans 15 residues. Germline CDR1 and CDR2: SGHRS and YFSETQ. CDR3 in amino acids: CASSPEGSGTDTQYF. The CDR3 region has the DNA TGCGCCAGCAGCCCCGAAGGATCGGGCACAGATACGCAGTATTTT.

The table lists this clone with a few counts. V and J are TRBV29-1 and TRBJ2-7; D may be TRBD2 (6 bases). CDR3 size: 15 residues. Trimming removed 5 bases at V and 2 bases at J, with 19 bases between. Germline V gene data show CDR1 as SQVTM and CDR2 as ANQGSEA. Here the CDR3 reads CSVKIGIAAAYEQYF. The DNA for the CDR3 is TGCAGCGTTAAAATCGGGATAGCGGCCGCCTACGAGCAGTACTTC.

The J gene is TRBJ1-2, the V gene TRBV5-1, with D unresolved. Germline V gene sequence: CDR1 SGHRS, CDR2 YFSETQ. Trimming removed 1 base at V and 5 bases at J, with 15 bases between. There are 15 residues in the CDR3. CDR3 loop: CASSLLPDRLYGYTF. The CDR3 nucleotides read TGCGCCAGCAGCTTGCTCCCGGATCGCCTTTATGGCTACACCTTC.

The gene calls are TRBV7-8 and TRBJ2-7, with D tentatively TRBD2 (6 bases). The CDR3 runs 16 residues. V dropped 1 base and J dropped 1 base, with 14 bases sitting between them. CDR1 and CDR2 from the germline V gene are SGHVS and FQNEAQ. The CDR3 protein is CASSLERLALSYEQYF. The CDR3 nucleotides read TGTGCCAGCAGCTTAGAACGGCTAGCGCTGTCCTACGAGCAGTACTTC.

The V call is TRBV30, the J call TRBJ2-7; 7 bases agree with TRBD1. Trimming took 8 bases from V and 0 from J; bases not matched to a gene: 10. This CDR3 is built from 14 residues. Germline V gene data show CDR1 as GTSNPN and CDR2 as SVGIG (reference sequence). The CDR3 protein is CAPTTGQSSYEQYF. Here the CDR3 DNA reads TGTGCCCCTACTACGGGACAGTCCTCCTACGAGCAGTACTTC.

The genes are TRBV9 and TRBJ1-1, with unresolved D. Germline assignment: CDR1 SGDLS and CDR2 YYNGEE. Between the trimmed V and J ends, which lost 0 bases and 2 bases, there was a span of 8 bases. The CDR3 contains 14 residues. The CDR3 DNA is TGTGCCAGCAGCGTAGGGGTTCTCAACACTGAAGCTTTCTTT. This codes for CASSVGVLNTEAFF. The full variable domain, completed using reference TRBV9 and TRBJ1-1, is DSGVTQTPKHLITATGQRVTLRCSPRSGDLSVYWYQQSLDQGLQFLIQYYNGEERAKGNILERFSAQQFPDLHSELNLSSLELGDSALYFCASSVGVLNTEAFFGQGTRLTVV.

The chain carries TRBV28 and TRBJ2-4, with D maybe TRBD2 (6 bases). CDR3 length: 14 residues. Germline V gives CDR1 MDHEN, CDR2 SYDVKM. V was trimmed by 4 bases and J by 5 bases, leaving 12 bases between them. For the CDR3, the DNA is TGTGCCAGCAGTTCGAGCGGGTTACAAAACATTCAGTACTTC. It is translated as CASSSSGLQNIQYF.

The V gene is TRBV30, the J gene TRBJ1-5, with 8 bases fitting TRBD1. Germline V gene sequence: CDR1 GTSNPN, CDR2 SVGIG (reference sequence). J gave up 0 bases and V 2 bases, and 3 bases lay outside the gene matches. There are 15 residues in the CDR3. CDR3 region: CAWSFGQGSNQPQHF. The CDR3 nucleotides read TGTGCCTGGAGTTTCGGACAGGGTAGCAATCAGCCCCAGCATTTT.

The chain employs TRBV7-9 and TRBJ1-1; TRBD1 aligns across 7 bases. The germline gives CDR1 SEHNR, CDR2 FQNEAQ (reference sequence). V was clipped by 10 bases and J by 0 bases; unmatched bases: 11. This CDR3 region has 15 residues. The CDR3 reads CAITERQGLNTEAFF. CDR3 bases: TGTGCCATCACGGAACGACAGGGCCTGAACACTGAAGCTTTCTTT.

The CDR3 DNA reads as TGTGCCAGCAGCTTAGTCCCCGAAGCGATGGATACGCAGTATTTT. This sequence encodes CASSLVPEAMDTQYF. This chain joins TRBV7-3 and TRBJ2-3, with D unclear. CDR3 length equals 15 residues. Trimming left V 2 bases short and J 6 bases short, with 15 bases between. The germline V gene has CDR1 SGHTA and CDR2 FQGTGA.

V and J are TRBV9 and TRBJ2-1; D not certain. CDR3 length equals 14 residues. Germline CDR1 is SGDLS and CDR2 is YYNGEE. V dropped 5 bases and J dropped 1 base, with 10 bases sitting between them. CDR3 sequence reads: CASSPGHSYNEQFF. The CDR3 region has the DNA TGTGCCAGCAGTCCGGGTCATTCCTACAATGAGCAGTTCTTC.

J is TRBJ2-7 and V is TRBV27; 10 nucleotides align to TRBD2. V lost 10 bases to trimming and J lost 6 bases; unmatched junction nucleotides: 15. Germline lookup yields CDR1 MNHEY and CDR2 SMNVEV (reference sequence). This CDR3 is built from 15 residues. For the CDR3, the DNA is TGTGCCAACACGGTTCAGGGACTAGCGAGGGCCGAGCAGTACTTC. Translating gives CANTVQGLARAEQYF.

This chain connects TRBV29-1 to TRBJ2-4; D may be TRBD1 or TRBD2 (6 bases each). Germline CDR1 reads SQVTM; CDR2 reads ANQGSEA. Trimming pared 3 bases from V and 0 bases from J, leaving 12 bases between. This CDR3 is 15 amino acids long. CDR3 sequence (DNA): TGCAGCGTTGAGGGGGGCCGTCTAGCCAAAAACATTCAGTACTTC. Its protein product is CSVEGGRLAKNIQYF.

CDR3: CASSPPPSSLGGTYNEQFF. The CDR3 DNA reads TGTGCCAGCAGTCCCCCGCCTAGCTCTTTGGGGGGGACTTACAATGAGCAGTTCTTC. The chain couples TRBV27 to TRBJ2-1; 7 bases align to TRBD2. J lost 4 bases, V lost 5 bases, and 20 bases had no gene match. CDR1 is MNHEY, CDR2 SMNVEV, per germline (reference sequence). The CDR3 is 19 amino acids.

CDR3: CASTDRGLLLNTGELFF. DNA for the CDR3: TGTGCCAGCACCGATAGGGGACTTCTCTTAAACACCGGGGAGCTGTTTTTT. The genes are TRBV2 and TRBJ2-2, with a possible D match to TRBD2 (6 bases). The germline V gene encodes CDR1 SNHLY and CDR2 FYNNEI. The CDR3 runs to 17 residues. V dropped 7 bases and J dropped 2 bases, with 20 bases sitting between them. Supplemented by reference TRBV2 and TRBJ2-2, the full variable domain reads EPEVTQTPSHQVTQMGQEVILRCVPISNHLYFYWYRQILGQKVEFLVSFYNNEISEKSEIFDDQFSVERPDGSNFTLKIRSTKLEDSAMYFCASTDRGLLLNTGELFFGEGSRLTVL.

The rearrangement joins TRBV30 to TRBJ1-4; no firm D call. Trimming took off 3 bases at V and 8 bases at J, with 10 bases between the two ends. The CDR3 consists of 12 residues. Germline CDR1 and CDR2: GTSNPN and SVGIG (reference sequence). The CDR3 spells CAWRGRREKLFF. CDR3 bases: TGTGCCTGGAGGGGGAGGCGGGAAAAACTGTTTTTT.

This chain joins TRBV30 and TRBJ2-2; TRBD1 might be the D (5 bases). Per the germline V gene, CDR1 is GTSNPN and CDR2 is SVGIG (reference sequence). V was trimmed by 0 bases and J by 4 bases, leaving 12 bases between them. The CDR3 has 15 residues. The CDR3 is CAWSVSRVATGELFF. CDR3 DNA: TGTGCCTGGAGTGTTAGCAGGGTGGCCACCGGGGAGCTGTTTTTT. The full variable domain, in which reference TRBV30 and TRBJ2-2 provide the parts outside the CDR3, is SQTIHQWPATLVQPVGSPLSLECTVEGTSNPNLYWYRQAAGRGLQLLFYSVGIGQISSEVPQNLSASRPQDRQFILSSKKLLLSDSGFYLCAWSVSRVATGELFFGEGSRLTVL.

This clone turned up a few times. V is TRBV19 and J is TRBJ2-1; D is possibly TRBD1 (5 bases). The germline CDR1 and CDR2 sequences are LNHDA and SQIVND (reference sequence). The V end lost 7 bases, the J end lost 1 base, and 14 bases lay between the germline ends. This CDR3 region has 15 residues. The CDR3 is CASNSQQVSYNEQFF. In DNA, the CDR3 is TGTGCCAGTAATTCACAACAGGTTTCCTACAATGAGCAGTTCTTC. Looking up the rest from reference TRBV19 and TRBJ2-1 gives the full variable domain: DGGITQSPKYLFRKEGQNVTLSCEQNLNHDAMYWYRQDPGQGLRLIYYSQIVNDFQKGDIAEGYSVSREKKESFPLTVTSAQKNPTAFYLCASNSQQVSYNEQFFGPGTRLTVL.

This chain uses TRBV19 with TRBJ1-5, with D hard to call. V lost 7 bases to trimming and J lost 3 bases, with 10 bases between them. The CDR3 is 13 residues long. CDR1 LNHDA and CDR2 SQIVND come from the germline V gene (reference sequence). The CDR3 region has the DNA TGTGCCAGTACCCAGGAATACAATCAGCCCCAGCATTTT. Translation: CASTQEYNQPQHF. Using reference TRBV19 and TRBJ1-5 for the parts outside the CDR3, the full variable domain is DGGITQSPKYLFRKEGQNVTLSCEQNLNHDAMYWYRQDPGQGLRLIYYSQIVNDFQKGDIAEGYSVSREKKESFPLTVTSAQKNPTAFYLCASTQEYNQPQHFGDGTRLSIL.